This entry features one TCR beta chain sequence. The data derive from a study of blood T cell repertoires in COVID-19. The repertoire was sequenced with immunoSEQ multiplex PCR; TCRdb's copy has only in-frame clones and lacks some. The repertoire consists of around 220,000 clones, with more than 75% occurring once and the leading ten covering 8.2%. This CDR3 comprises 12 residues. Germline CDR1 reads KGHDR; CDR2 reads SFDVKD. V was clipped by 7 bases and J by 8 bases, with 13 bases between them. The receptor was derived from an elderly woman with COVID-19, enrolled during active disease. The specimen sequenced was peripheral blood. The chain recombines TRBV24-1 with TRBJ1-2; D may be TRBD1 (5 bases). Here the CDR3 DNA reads TGTGCCACCAGGGAGGGGTCGGGCGGCTACACCTTC. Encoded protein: CATREGSGGYTF.